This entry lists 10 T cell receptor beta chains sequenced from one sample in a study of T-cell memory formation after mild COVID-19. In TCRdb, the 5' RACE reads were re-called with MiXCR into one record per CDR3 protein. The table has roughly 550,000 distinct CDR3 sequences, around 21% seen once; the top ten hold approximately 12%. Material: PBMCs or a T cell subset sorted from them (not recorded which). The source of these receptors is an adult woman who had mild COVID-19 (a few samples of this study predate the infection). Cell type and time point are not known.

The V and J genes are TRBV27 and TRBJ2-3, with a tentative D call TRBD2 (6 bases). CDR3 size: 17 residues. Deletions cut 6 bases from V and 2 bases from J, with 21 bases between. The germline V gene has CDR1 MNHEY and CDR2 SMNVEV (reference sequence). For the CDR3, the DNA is TGTGCCAGCAGCAAACTTACTGCGGGGACCAACACAGATACGCAGTATTTT. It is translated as CASSKLTAGTNTDTQYF.

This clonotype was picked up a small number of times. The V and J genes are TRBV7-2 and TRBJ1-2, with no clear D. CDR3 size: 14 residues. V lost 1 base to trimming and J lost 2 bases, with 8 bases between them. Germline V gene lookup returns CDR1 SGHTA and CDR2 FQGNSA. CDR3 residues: CASSLEAQNYGYTF. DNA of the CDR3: TGTGCCAGCAGCTTAGAGGCACAGAACTATGGCTACACCTTC.

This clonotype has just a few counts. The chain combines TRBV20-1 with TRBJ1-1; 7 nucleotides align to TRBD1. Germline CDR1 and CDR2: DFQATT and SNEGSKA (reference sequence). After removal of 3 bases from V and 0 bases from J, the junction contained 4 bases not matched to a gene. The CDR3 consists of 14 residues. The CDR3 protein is CSASEGALNTEAFF. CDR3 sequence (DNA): TGCAGTGCTAGTGAGGGGGCGCTGAACACTGAAGCTTTCTTT.

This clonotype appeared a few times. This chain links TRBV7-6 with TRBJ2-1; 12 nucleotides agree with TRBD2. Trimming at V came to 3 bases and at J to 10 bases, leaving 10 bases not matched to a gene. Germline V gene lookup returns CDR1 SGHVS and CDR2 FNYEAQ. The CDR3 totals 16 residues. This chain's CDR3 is CASSLETSGGVKEQFF. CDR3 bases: TGTGCCAGCAGCTTGGAGACTAGCGGGGGTGTAAAGGAGCAGTTCTTC.

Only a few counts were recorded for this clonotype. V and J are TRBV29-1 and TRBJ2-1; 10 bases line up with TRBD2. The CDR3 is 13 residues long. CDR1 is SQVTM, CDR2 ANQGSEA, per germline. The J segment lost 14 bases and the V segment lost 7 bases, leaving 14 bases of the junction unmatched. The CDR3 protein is CSARMISGRVEFF. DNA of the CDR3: TGCAGCGCCCGGATGATAAGCGGGAGGGTAGAGTTCTTC.

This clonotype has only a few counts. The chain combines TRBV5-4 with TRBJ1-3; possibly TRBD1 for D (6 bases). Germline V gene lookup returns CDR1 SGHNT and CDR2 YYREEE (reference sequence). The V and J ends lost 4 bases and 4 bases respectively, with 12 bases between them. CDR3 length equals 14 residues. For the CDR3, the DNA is TGTGCCAGCAGCGCCGGGGGGCGAGGAAACACCATATATTTT. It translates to CASSAGGRGNTIYF.

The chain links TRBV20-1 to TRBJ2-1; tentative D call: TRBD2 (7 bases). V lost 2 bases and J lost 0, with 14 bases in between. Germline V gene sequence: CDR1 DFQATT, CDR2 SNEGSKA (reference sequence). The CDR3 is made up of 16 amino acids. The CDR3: CSARLWGGSSYNEQFF. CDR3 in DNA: TGCAGTGCTAGACTTTGGGGGGGCAGCTCCTACAATGAGCAGTTCTTC.

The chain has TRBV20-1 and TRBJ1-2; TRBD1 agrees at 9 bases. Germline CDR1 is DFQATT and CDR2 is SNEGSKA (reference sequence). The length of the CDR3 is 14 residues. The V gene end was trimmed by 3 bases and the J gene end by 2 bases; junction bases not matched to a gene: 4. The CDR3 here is CSARYRGHNYGYTF. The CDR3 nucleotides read TGCAGTGCTAGGTACAGGGGGCACAACTATGGCTACACCTTC.

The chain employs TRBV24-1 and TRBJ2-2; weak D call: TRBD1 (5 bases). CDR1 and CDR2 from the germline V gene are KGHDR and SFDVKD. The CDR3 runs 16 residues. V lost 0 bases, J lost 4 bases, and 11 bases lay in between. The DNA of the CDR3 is TGTGCCACCAGTGATTTGGGGCAGGGCATCACCGGGGAGCTGTTTTTT. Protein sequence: CATSDLGQGITGELFF.

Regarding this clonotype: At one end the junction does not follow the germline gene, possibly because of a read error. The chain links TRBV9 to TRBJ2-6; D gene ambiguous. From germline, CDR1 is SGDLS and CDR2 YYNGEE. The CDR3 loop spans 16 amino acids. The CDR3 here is CSSSPRLNPGANVLTF. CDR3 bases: TGTTCCAGCAGCCCACGACTGAACCCTGGGGCCAACGTCCTGACTTTC. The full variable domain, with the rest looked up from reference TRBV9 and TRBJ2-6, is DSGVTQTPKHLITATGQRVTLRCSPRSGDLSVYWYQQSLDQGLQFLIQYYNGEERAKGNILERFSAQQFPDLHSELNLSSLELGDSALYFCSSSPRLNPGANVLTFGAGSRLTVL.